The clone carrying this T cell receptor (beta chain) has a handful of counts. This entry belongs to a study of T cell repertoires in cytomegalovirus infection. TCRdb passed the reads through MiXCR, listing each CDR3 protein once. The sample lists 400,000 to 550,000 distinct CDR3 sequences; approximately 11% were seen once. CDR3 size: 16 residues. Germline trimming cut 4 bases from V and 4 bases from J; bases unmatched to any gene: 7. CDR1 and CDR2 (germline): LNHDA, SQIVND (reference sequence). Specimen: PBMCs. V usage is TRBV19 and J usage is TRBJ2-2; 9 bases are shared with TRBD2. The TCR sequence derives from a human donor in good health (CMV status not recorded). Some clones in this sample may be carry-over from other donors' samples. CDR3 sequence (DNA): TGTGCCAGTAGTAAGATAGCGGGGGCTCCCACCGGGGAGCTGTTTTTT. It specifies CASSKIAGAPTGELFF.